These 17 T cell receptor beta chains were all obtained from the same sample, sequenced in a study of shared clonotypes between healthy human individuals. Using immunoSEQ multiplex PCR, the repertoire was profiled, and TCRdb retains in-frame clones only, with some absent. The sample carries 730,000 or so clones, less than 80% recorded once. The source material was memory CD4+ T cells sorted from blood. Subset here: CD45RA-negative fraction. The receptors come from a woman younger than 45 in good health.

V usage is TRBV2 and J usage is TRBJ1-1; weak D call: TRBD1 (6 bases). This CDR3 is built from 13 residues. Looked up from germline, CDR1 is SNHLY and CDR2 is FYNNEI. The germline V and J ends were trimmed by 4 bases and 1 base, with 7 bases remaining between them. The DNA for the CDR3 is TGTGCCAGCAGTGGACAGGAGAACACTGAAGCTTTCTTT. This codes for CASSGQENTEAFF.

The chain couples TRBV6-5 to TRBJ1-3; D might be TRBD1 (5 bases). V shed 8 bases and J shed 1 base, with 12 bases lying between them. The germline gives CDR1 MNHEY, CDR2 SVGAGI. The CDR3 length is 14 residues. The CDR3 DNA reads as TGTGCCAGCCGGGGCGACTTTTCTGGAAACACCATATATTTT. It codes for CASRGDFSGNTIYF.

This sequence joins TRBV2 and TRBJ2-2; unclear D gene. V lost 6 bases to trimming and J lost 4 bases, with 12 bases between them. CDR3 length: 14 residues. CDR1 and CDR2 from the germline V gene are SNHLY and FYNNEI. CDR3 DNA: TGTGCCAGCAGGGTGGACGGATCCACCGGGGAGCTGTTTTTT. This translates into CASRVDGSTGELFF. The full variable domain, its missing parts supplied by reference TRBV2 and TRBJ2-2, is EPEVTQTPSHQVTQMGQEVILRCVPISNHLYFYWYRQILGQKVEFLVSFYNNEISEKSEIFDDQFSVERPDGSNFTLKIRSTKLEDSAMYFCASRVDGSTGELFFGEGSRLTVL.

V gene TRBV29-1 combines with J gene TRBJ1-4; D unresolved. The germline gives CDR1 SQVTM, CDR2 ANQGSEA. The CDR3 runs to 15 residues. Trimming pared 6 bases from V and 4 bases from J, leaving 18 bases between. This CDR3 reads CSVREEGRGNEKLFF. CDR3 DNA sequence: TGCAGCGTCCGCGAGGAGGGTCGGGGTAATGAAAAACTGTTTTTT.

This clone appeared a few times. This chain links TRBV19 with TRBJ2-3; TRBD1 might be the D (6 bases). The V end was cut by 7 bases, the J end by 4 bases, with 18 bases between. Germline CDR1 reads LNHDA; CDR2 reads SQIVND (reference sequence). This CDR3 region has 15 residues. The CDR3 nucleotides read TGTGCCAGTAAGAAGGGCCTCAACAGGGCAGATACGCAGTATTTT. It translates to CASKKGLNRADTQYF.

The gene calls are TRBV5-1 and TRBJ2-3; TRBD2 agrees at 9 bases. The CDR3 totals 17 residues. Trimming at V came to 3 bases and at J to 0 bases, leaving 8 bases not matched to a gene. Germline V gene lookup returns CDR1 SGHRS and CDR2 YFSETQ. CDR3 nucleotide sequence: TGCGCCAGCAGCTACCTAGGACTAGCGCAAAGCACAGATACGCAGTATTTT. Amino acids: CASSYLGLAQSTDTQYF.

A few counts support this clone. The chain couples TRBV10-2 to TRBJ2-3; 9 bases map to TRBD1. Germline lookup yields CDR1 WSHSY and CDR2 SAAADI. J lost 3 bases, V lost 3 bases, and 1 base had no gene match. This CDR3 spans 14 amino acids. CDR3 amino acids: CASSDGTGTDTQYF. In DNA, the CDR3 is TGCGCCAGCAGTGACGGGACAGGGACAGATACGCAGTATTTT.

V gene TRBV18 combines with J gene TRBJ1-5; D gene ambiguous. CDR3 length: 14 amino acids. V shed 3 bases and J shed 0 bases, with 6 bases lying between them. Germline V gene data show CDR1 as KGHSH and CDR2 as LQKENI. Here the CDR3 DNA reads TGTGCCAGCTCACCTGTGCTTAGCAATCAGCCCCAGCATTTT. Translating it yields CASSPVLSNQPQHF.

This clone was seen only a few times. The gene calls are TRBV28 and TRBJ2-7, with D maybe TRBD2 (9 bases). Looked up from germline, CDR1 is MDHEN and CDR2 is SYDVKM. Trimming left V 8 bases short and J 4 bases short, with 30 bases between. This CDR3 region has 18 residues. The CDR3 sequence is CASRDRGGRSGRLYEQYF. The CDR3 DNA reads TGTGCCAGCCGTGACAGGGGAGGAAGAAGCGGGAGGCTTTACGAGCAGTACTTC. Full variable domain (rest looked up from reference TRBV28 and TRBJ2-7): DVKVTQSSRYLVKRTGEKVFLECVQDMDHENMFWYRQDPGLGLRLIYFSYDVKMKEKGDIPEGYSVSREKKERFSLILESASTNQTSMYLCASRDRGGRSGRLYEQYFGPGTRLTVT.

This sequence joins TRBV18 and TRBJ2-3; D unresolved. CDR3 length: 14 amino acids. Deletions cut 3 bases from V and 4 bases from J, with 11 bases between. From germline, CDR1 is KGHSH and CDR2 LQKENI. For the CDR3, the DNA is TGTGCCAGCTCACCGGATATCCCGTCAGATACGCAGTATTTT. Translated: CASSPDIPSDTQYF.

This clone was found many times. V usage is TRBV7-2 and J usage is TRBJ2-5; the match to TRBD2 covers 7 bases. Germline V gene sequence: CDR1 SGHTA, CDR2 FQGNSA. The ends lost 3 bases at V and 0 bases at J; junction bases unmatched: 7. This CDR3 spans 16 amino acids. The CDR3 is CASSLVTSWYQETQYF. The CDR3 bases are TGTGCCAGCAGCTTGGTGACTAGCTGGTACCAAGAGACCCAGTACTTC.

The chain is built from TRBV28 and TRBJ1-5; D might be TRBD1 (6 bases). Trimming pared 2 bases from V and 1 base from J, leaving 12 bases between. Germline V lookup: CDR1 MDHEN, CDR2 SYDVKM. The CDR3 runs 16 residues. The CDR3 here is CASSLRGGISNQPQHF. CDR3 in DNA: TGTGCCAGCAGTTTAAGAGGGGGGATAAGCAATCAGCCCCAGCATTTT.

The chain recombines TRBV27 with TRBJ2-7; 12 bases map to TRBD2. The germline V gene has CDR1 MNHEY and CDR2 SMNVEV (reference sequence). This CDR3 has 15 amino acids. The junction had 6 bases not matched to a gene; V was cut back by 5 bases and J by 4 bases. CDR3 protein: CASSRPGLAGYEQYF. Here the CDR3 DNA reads TGTGCCAGCAGTCGACCGGGACTAGCGGGTTACGAGCAGTACTTC.

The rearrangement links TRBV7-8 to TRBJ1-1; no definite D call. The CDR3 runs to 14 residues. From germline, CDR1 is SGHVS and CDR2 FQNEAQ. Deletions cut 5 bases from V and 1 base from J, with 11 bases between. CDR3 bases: TGTGCCAGCAGCACCCGGGCCGCGAACACTGAAGCTTTCTTT. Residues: CASSTRAANTEAFF.

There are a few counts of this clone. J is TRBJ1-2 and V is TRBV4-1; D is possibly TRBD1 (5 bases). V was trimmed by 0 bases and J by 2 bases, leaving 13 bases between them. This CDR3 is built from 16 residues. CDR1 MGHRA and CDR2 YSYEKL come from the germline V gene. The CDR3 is CASSQEWTKGNYGYTF. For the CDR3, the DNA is TGCGCCAGCAGCCAAGAATGGACAAAAGGGAACTATGGCTACACCTTC.

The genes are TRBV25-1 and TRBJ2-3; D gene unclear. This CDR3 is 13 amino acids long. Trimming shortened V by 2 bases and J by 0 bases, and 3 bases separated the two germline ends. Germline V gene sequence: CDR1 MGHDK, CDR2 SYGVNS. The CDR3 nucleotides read TGTGCCAGCAGTGAAGCTAGCACAGATACGCAGTATTTT. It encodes CASSEASTDTQYF.

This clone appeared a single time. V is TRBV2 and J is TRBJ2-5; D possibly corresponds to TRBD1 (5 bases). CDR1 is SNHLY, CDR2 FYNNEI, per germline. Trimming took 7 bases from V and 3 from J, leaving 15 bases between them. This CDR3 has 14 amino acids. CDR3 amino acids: CASIRVGAEETQYF. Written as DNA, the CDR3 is TGTGCCAGCATCAGGGTAGGGGCAGAAGAGACCCAGTACTTC.